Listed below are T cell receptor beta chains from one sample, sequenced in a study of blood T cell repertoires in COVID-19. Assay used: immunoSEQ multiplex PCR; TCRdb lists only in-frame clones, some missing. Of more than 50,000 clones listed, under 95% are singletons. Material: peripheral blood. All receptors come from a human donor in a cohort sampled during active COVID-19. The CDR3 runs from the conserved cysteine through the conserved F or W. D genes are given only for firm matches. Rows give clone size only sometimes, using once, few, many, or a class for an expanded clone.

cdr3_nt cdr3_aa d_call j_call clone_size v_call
- CASGFGPGAQYF - TRBJ2-3 - TRBV12-5
TGCGCCAGCAGCTTGGGTTTTGGGACAGGGAACTATGGCTACACCTTC CASSLGFGTGNYGYTF TRBD1 TRBJ1-2 - TRBV5-1
TGTGCCAGCAGCGTAGAAATTAGCGGGAGGACCGGGGAGCTGTTTTTT CASSVEISGRTGELFF TRBD2 TRBJ2-2 once TRBV9
TGCGCCAGCTCTGCCCGGACAGGCCACCAAGAGACCCAGTACTTC CASSARTGHQETQYF TRBD1 TRBJ2-5 - TRBV10-1
TGTGCCACCAGTGATCCGGGACAGGGAGGAAACACCATATATTTT CATSDPGQGGNTIYF TRBD1 TRBJ1-3 - TRBV24-1
TGTGCCAGCAGTGAAAACAGGCCTTTCTCTGGAAACACCATATATTTT CASSENRPFSGNTIYF - TRBJ1-3 - TRBV2
TGTGCCAGCAGCTTTCGGGGACAGGGGAGCGGCGAGCAGTTCTTC CASSFRGQGSGEQFF TRBD1 TRBJ2-1 - TRBV7-6
TGTGCCAGCGGGTTTAGCGGGAGGGAGACCCAGTACTTC CASGFSGRETQYF TRBD2 TRBJ2-5 once TRBV7-3
TGTGCCAGCAGTTACCCCGAGGCCCCGGAGGCGCAGTATTTT CASSYPEAPEAQYF - TRBJ2-3 - TRBV6-6
TGTGCCACCAGTGATTCCCAGAAATTCTATGGCTACACCTTC CATSDSQKFYGYTF - TRBJ1-2 - TRBV24-1
TGTGCCAGCAGCCGCCGCAGTAGCGGGAGTTCCTACAATGAGCAGTTCTTC CASSRRSSGSSYNEQFF TRBD2 TRBJ2-1 - TRBV7-2
TGTGCCAGCAGAGGGGACAGGGGGCGTTACGAGCAGTACTTC CASRGDRGRYEQYF TRBD1 TRBJ2-7 - TRBV2
TGTGCCAGCAGCTTAGACAGGGGGTTTGACACTGAAGCTTTCTTT CASSLDRGFDTEAFF TRBD1 TRBJ1-1 - TRBV11-2
TGTGCCAGTAGTATGAAGGAGTACTATGGCTACACCTTC CASSMKEYYGYTF - TRBJ1-2 - TRBV19
TGTGCCAGCAGCTTATGGGCGGGAGGCCCTACAGATACGCAGTATTTT CASSLWAGGPTDTQYF TRBD2 TRBJ2-3 - TRBV7-6
TGTGCCAGTAGTACGCCCACAGAGACAGGCGCTCAAAAACTGTTTTTT CASSTPTETGAQKLFF - TRBJ1-4 - TRBV19
TGTGCCAGCAGCTGGACAGGGACCGGGGAGCTGTTTTTT CASSWTGTGELFF TRBD1 TRBJ2-2 once TRBV7-6
TGCAGTGCTCCGACCCAGCGAGGCTACACCTTC CSAPTQRGYTF - TRBJ1-2 - TRBV20-1
TGTGCCAGCAGCTCCGGGAGCACGAATGAAAAACTGTTTTTT CASSSGSTNEKLFF - TRBJ1-4 - TRBV28
TGTGCCAGCAGCCCGGGGACTAGAGGCGACAATGAGCAGTTCTTC CASSPGTRGDNEQFF TRBD2 TRBJ2-1 - TRBV3-1/TRBV3-2
TGTGCCAGCAGTTCACTCAGCCCGCTAGCGGGAGGCCAGTTCTCGAACACCGGGGAGCTGTTTTTT CASSSLSPLAGGQFSNTGELFF TRBD2 TRBJ2-2 - TRBV28
TGTGCCAGCAGCCTGGGACAGTCCTACGAGCAGTACTTC CASSLGQSYEQYF TRBD1 TRBJ2-7 - TRBV2
TGTGCCAGCAGCCGGATACCAGGTAAAAATGAGCAGTTCTTC CASSRIPGKNEQFF - TRBJ2-1 - TRBV3-1/TRBV3-2
TGCGCCAGCAGCTGGACTAGCGGGAGCACAGATACGCAGTATTTT CASSWTSGSTDTQYF TRBD2 TRBJ2-3 - TRBV5-1
TGTGCCAGCAGCGAGGGGGGGATGGGAGACGAGCAGTACTTC CASSEGGMGDEQYF - TRBJ2-7 - TRBV28
TGTGCCAGTATGATGCGGGAAGAGTCCAAAAACATTCAGTACTTC CASMMREESKNIQYF - TRBJ2-4 - TRBV19
TGTGCCAGCAGCTTCCGCCAGGGGCTTCATCAGCCCCAGCATTTT CASSFRQGLHQPQHF - TRBJ1-5 few TRBV7-8
TGTGCCAGCAGTGAAGCTCATTCGAACACTGAAGCTTTCTTT CASSEAHSNTEAFF - TRBJ1-1 - TRBV6-1
TGTGCCAGCAGTCCACAGAACACCGGGGAGCTGTTTTTT CASSPQNTGELFF - TRBJ2-2 - TRBV5-4
TGCGCCAGCAGCTTCCTGGACAGTTATAACTATGGCTACACCTTC CASSFLDSYNYGYTF - TRBJ1-2 - TRBV5-1
TGTGCCACCAGTGACGACATTAGGGGGGGGGAGACCCAGTACTTC CATSDDIRGGETQYF - TRBJ2-5 - TRBV24-1
TGTGCCAGCAGTTTAGCAGGTCCAGGCTATGGCTACACCTTC CASSLAGPGYGYTF - TRBJ1-2 - TRBV27
TGTGCCAGCAGCTTAGACGGGACTAGCGGTTCCTCCTACAATGAGCAGTTCTTC CASSLDGTSGSSYNEQFF TRBD2 TRBJ2-1 - TRBV11-2
TGTGCCAGCAGCTTAGGGGCGGGACGGCTCGATCCCCAGCATTTT CASSLGAGRLDPQHF - TRBJ1-5 - TRBV11-2
TGTGCCAGTAAAGAAGCGGGAGGGCGCTTTAATGAGCAGTTCTTC CASKEAGGRFNEQFF TRBD2 TRBJ2-1 - TRBV19
TGTGCCACCAGGGAACAGGGGGCGACCACTGAAGCTTTCTTT CATREQGATTEAFF TRBD1 TRBJ1-1 - TRBV24-1
TGTGCCAGTAGTACCGGACTAGCGGGAGTCAACGAGCAGTACTTC CASSTGLAGVNEQYF TRBD2 TRBJ2-7 once TRBV19
TGTGCCAGCAGCTCCCCCGGACTAGCGGGAGGGCCGGGGCCCCCAGATACGCAGTATTTT CASSSPGLAGGPGPPDTQYF TRBD2 TRBJ2-3 - TRBV7-6
TGTGCCAGCACCCAAAGGGGATTCGGAAACACCATATATTTT CASTQRGFGNTIYF - TRBJ1-3 once TRBV6-5
TGCGCCAGCCAAAACAGGGGGCCTAATGAAAAACTGTTTTTT CASQNRGPNEKLFF TRBD1 TRBJ1-4 - TRBV5-1
TGTGCCAGCACTCCCGGACAGGGGAGCTCCTACAATGAGCAGTTCTTC CASTPGQGSSYNEQFF TRBD1 TRBJ2-1 - TRBV6-4
TGTGCCAGCAGCTTAGGAGGGGCGGGAGGGCCCTCCTACGAGCAGTACTTC CASSLGGAGGPSYEQYF TRBD2 TRBJ2-7 - TRBV7-2
TGTGCCAGCAGCGGGGCGGCGAGCGGGAGGCCAGAGACCCAGTACTTC CASSGAASGRPETQYF TRBD2 TRBJ2-5 - TRBV5-4
TGTGCCAGCAGCTTAAAGTCTAGCGGGCCCGTTGAGCAGTACTTC CASSLKSSGPVEQYF TRBD2 TRBJ2-7 few TRBV7-3